This TCR beta chain was captured in a study of shared clonotypes between healthy human individuals. Study-level results: Shared across several donors were around 5% of the naive CD4 clonotypes. The study found lower generation probabilities in non-shared clonotypes than in those shared by all four donors.

Of note for this clone: Antigen: not known. Other DNA sequences within the sample encode an identical CDR3.

The study ran the assay at deep level. Produced via immunoSEQ multiplex PCR; TCRdb's table is partial and in-frame only. Of about 2.1 million clones detected, roughly 95% appear once; the ten largest clones hold less than 2%. Naive CD8 populations comprised CD45RO-negative cells positively selected for CCR7, excluding terminally differentiated effector memory CD45RA+ cells. Within Nashville, Tennessee resided all donors, each a Caucasian adult. This sequence was found in a man aged 18-30 years in good health. Some clones in this sample may be carry-over from other donors' samples. The sequenced sample consisted of naive CD8+ T cells from PBMCs.

DNA for the CDR3: TGTGCCAGCAGCTCATCTGGTTACAATGAGCAGTTCTTC. Amino acids: CASSSSGYNEQFF. The V gene is TRBV7-3, the J gene TRBJ2-1; D unclear. V was trimmed by 4 bases and J by 4 bases, leaving 8 bases between them. CDR1 is SGHTA and CDR2 is FQGTGA in the germline V gene. CDR3 length: 13 amino acids.